Presented here are 10 T cell receptor beta chains from one specimen sequenced in a study of T cells in tuberculosis. Using immunoSEQ multiplex PCR, the repertoire was profiled, and TCRdb retains in-frame clones only, with some absent. The sample contains more than 70,000 clones, roughly 90% of which appear only once. Cells were sorted from thawed PBMC rested overnight and stained with GMM-loaded CD1B tetramer, viability dye and anti-CD3. C32 glucose monomycolate from Rhodococcus equi was loaded onto the CD1B tetramers. Material: CD1b-GMM tetramer-negative cells sorted from PBMCs. The receptors originated from an adult woman with latent tuberculosis.

This clone was detected once. The gene calls are TRBV7-2 and TRBJ2-1; 9 bases match TRBD1. After removal of 5 bases from V and 7 bases from J, the junction contained 12 bases not matched to a gene. This CDR3 region has 16 residues. CDR1 and CDR2 (germline): SGHTA, FQGNSA. CDR3 amino acids: CASSPRRDRVSNEQFF. DNA of the CDR3: TGTGCCAGCAGCCCTCGCCGGGACAGGGTGAGTAATGAGCAGTTCTTC.

This sequence joins TRBV7-9 and TRBJ2-1; 13 bases map to TRBD2. The CDR3 length is 17 residues. Germline V gene data show CDR1 as SEHNR and CDR2 as FQNEAQ (reference sequence). V trimming: 5 bases; J trimming: 4 bases; junction bases outside the gene matches: 8. CDR3 DNA: TGTGCCAGCAGCACCCCACTAGCGGGGGGGCCGTACAATGAGCAGTTCTTC. Its protein is CASSTPLAGGPYNEQFF.

V is TRBV5-6 and J is TRBJ2-7; D is undetermined. CDR3 length: 14 amino acids. Per germline, CDR1 SGHDT and CDR2 YYEEEE. V lost 4 bases, J lost 4 bases, and 15 bases lay in between. CDR3 sequence: CASSLIRGRYEQYF. The CDR3 DNA sequence: TGTGCCAGCAGCCTCATTCGTGGCAGGTACGAGCAGTACTTC.

The genes are TRBV21-1 and TRBJ2-5; TRBD2 is the table's D call and was not checked against the DNA. TRBV21-1 is a documented pseudogene. The CDR3 loop spans 18 amino acids. CDR3 sequence: CASSKEASGGRGAETQYF. The DNA for the CDR3 is TGTGCCAGCAGCAAAGAGGCTAGCGGGGGAAGGGGTGCAGAGACCCAGTACTTC.

This chain joins TRBV19 and TRBJ1-1; D uncertain. This CDR3 has 16 residues. CDR1 and CDR2 from the germline V gene are LNHDA and SQIVND (reference sequence). The V end lost 5 bases, the J end lost 4 bases, and 20 bases lay between the germline ends. CDR3 nucleotide sequence: TGTGCCAGTAGTCCGGGGATGGGAAAATGGGGCACTGAAGCTTTCTTT. It specifies CASSPGMGKWGTEAFF.

The chain has TRBV6-5 and TRBJ2-1, with D possibly matching TRBD2 (5 bases). Trimming pared 2 bases from V and 7 bases from J, leaving 12 bases between. The CDR3 spans 14 residues. Germline lookup yields CDR1 MNHEY and CDR2 SVGAGI. CDR3 region: CASSYRGSGNEQFF. The CDR3 DNA follows: TGTGCCAGCAGTTACCGGGGATCGGGAAATGAGCAGTTCTTC.

The chain carries TRBV6-6 and TRBJ2-7; 8 bases match TRBD1. This CDR3 has 15 residues. With 4 bases clipped from V and 1 base from J, the junction kept 6 bases outside the gene matches. CDR1 MNHNY and CDR2 SVGAGI come from the germline V gene (reference sequence). The DNA for the CDR3 is TGTGCCAGCAGTTCCTTTGGACAGGGTTCCTACGAGCAGTACTTC. Its protein is CASSSFGQGSYEQYF.

The rearrangement uses TRBV4-1 and TRBJ2-3; 7 positions match TRBD2. Trimming removed 0 bases from V and 7 bases from J; junction bases left unmatched: 4. Germline V gene data show CDR1 as MGHRA and CDR2 as YSYEKL. The CDR3 loop spans 14 amino acids. CDR3 nucleotide sequence: TGCGCCAGCAGCCAAGACGGGGGGTATAATACGCAGTATTTT. Encoded protein: CASSQDGGYNTQYF.

This clone was seen just once. The chain has TRBV5-1 and TRBJ2-7, with 12 positions matching TRBD1. The V gene's germline CDR1 is SGHRS and CDR2 YFSETQ. This CDR3 has 14 residues. The V segment lost 6 bases and the J segment 7 bases; nucleotides outside the gene matches: 8. CDR3 amino acids: CASNPGQGASEQYF. The CDR3 DNA follows: TGCGCCAGCAATCCGGGACAGGGGGCTTCAGAGCAGTACTTC.

The V call is TRBV30, the J call TRBJ1-1; 9 bases line up with TRBD1. The CDR3 sequence is 13 residues long. Losses at the gene ends were 3 bases for V and 2 bases for J; bases not matched to a gene: 1. Germline V lookup: CDR1 GTSNPN, CDR2 SVGIG (reference sequence). CDR3 DNA: TGTGCCTGGAGGGGACAGGGCAACACTGAAGCTTTCTTT. It encodes CAWRGQGNTEAFF.